The 14 T cell receptor beta chains given below trace back to one sample, sequenced in a study of CD8 T cells in ankylosing spondylitis. Study-level findings and limits: Apparently characteristic of ankylosing spondylitis blood was a TCR beta motif (eight highly homologous variants).

Their specific antigens are unknown. One entry per CDR3 protein, called by TCRdb with MiXCR from the 5' RACE reads. Of more than 600,000 distinct CDR3 sequences in the sample, under 20% were seen once. Sequencing was carried out using blood, either unsorted or a sorted T cell fraction (not recorded which). Every receptor here comes from a male donor with ankylosing spondylitis.

The chain links TRBV29-1 to TRBJ1-1; the D gene is possibly TRBD1 (6 bases). Germline values: CDR1 SQVTM, CDR2 ANQGSEA. This CDR3 region has 14 residues. The germline V and J ends were trimmed by 3 bases and 1 base, with 12 bases remaining between them. CDR3 DNA sequence: TGCAGCGTTGATTACGGGGACAAGAACACTGAAGCTTTCTTT. This encodes CSVDYGDKNTEAFF. Complete variable domain (other parts from reference TRBV29-1 and TRBJ1-1): SAVISQKPSRDICQRGTSLTIQCQVDSQVTMMFWYRQQPGQSLTLIATANQGSEATYESGFVIDKFPISRPNLTFSTLTVSNMSPEDSSIYLCSVDYGDKNTEAFFGQGTRLTVV.

This clonotype was recorded a few times. This chain joins TRBV20-1 and TRBJ2-3; D possibly corresponds to TRBD2 (7 bases). Germline V lookup: CDR1 DFQATT, CDR2 SNEGSKA (reference sequence). The CDR3 is 16 amino acids. V was cut by 3 bases and J by 0 bases, with 16 bases left in between. CDR3 residues: CSARGGAETSTDTQYF. The CDR3 DNA follows: TGCAGTGCTAGGGGGGGGGCGGAGACTAGCACAGATACGCAGTATTTT.

This clonotype appeared a few times. This chain links TRBV5-6 with TRBJ2-3; 8 bases match TRBD1. The CDR3 extends over 14 amino acids. The germline V gene has CDR1 SGHDT and CDR2 YYEEEE. The ends lost 0 bases at V and 4 bases at J; junction bases unmatched: 1. In nucleotides, the CDR3 is TGTGCCAGCAGCTTGGGGACAGGGTCAGATACGCAGTATTTT. This sequence encodes CASSLGTGSDTQYF.

This clonotype was found a few times. This chain joins TRBV5-1 and TRBJ2-5; D is uncertain. Per the germline V gene, CDR1 is SGHRS and CDR2 is YFSETQ. The CDR3 has 16 amino acids. V was pared by 0 bases and J by 2 bases, with 14 bases between. The CDR3 DNA reads TGCGCCAGCAGCTTGGGATTTGGGGTCGGGCAAGAGACCCAGTACTTC. Protein sequence: CASSLGFGVGQETQYF.

This clonotype was detected a few times. V is TRBV5-1 and J is TRBJ2-2; TRBD1 matches 10 bases. Germline V gene data show CDR1 as SGHRS and CDR2 as YFSETQ. V lost 5 bases, J lost 6 bases, and 4 bases stayed unmatched. The CDR3 spans 14 residues. The CDR3 protein is CASSWTGGPGELFF. The CDR3 bases are TGCGCCAGCAGTTGGACAGGGGGTCCCGGGGAGCTGTTTTTT.

The V and J genes are TRBV7-2 and TRBJ2-1, with 7 bases that match TRBD2. Germline values: CDR1 SGHTA, CDR2 FQGNSA. The CDR3 is made up of 15 amino acids. V lost 5 bases to trimming and J lost 4 bases; unmatched junction nucleotides: 8. The CDR3 reads CASSPRDGGYNEQFF. The DNA of the CDR3 is TGTGCCAGCAGCCCCAGAGACGGGGGGTACAATGAGCAGTTCTTC.

This clonotype turned up a few times. The genes are TRBV28 and TRBJ2-1, with TRBD2 as a possible D gene (6 bases). The CDR3 sequence is 14 residues long. Germline V gene sequence: CDR1 MDHEN, CDR2 SYDVKM. V gave up 3 bases and J gave up 8 bases, with 14 bases separating them. This CDR3 is CASSLPRRGHEQFF. CDR3 sequence (DNA): TGTGCCAGCAGTTTGCCTAGGAGGGGCCATGAGCAGTTCTTC.

This chain links TRBV2 with TRBJ2-1, with no clear D. The CDR3 runs 17 residues. CDR1 and CDR2 from the germline V gene are SNHLY and FYNNEI. Deletions cut 4 bases from V and 0 bases from J, with 16 bases between. The CDR3 sequence is CASSGVGQAYSYNEQFF. CDR3 DNA: TGTGCCAGCAGTGGTGTTGGGCAGGCCTACTCCTACAATGAGCAGTTCTTC. Using reference TRBV2 and TRBJ2-1 for the parts outside the CDR3, the full variable domain is EPEVTQTPSHQVTQMGQEVILRCVPISNHLYFYWYRQILGQKVEFLVSFYNNEISEKSEIFDDQFSVERPDGSNFTLKIRSTKLEDSAMYFCASSGVGQAYSYNEQFFGPGTRLTVL.

V and J are TRBV7-9 and TRBJ2-7, with TRBD1 matching 9 bases. CDR1 SEHNR and CDR2 FQNEAQ come from the germline V gene (reference sequence). The trim removed 5 bases at V and 5 bases at J, leaving 13 bases unmatched. The CDR3 loop spans 16 amino acids. CDR3 loop: CASSQRDRGITDEQYF. CDR3 nucleotide sequence: TGTGCCAGCAGCCAGAGAGACAGGGGGATTACGGACGAGCAGTACTTC.

This clonotype appeared a few times. This chain connects TRBV7-8 to TRBJ2-5, with a tentative D call TRBD2 (7 bases). This CDR3 region has 15 residues. Trimming stripped 5 bases from V and 5 bases from J, with 18 bases between. The germline V gene has CDR1 SGHVS and CDR2 FQNEAQ. CDR3: CASSQRGREGETQYF. CDR3 bases: TGTGCCAGCAGCCAAAGGGGGAGGGAAGGGGAGACCCAGTACTTC.

The rearrangement uses TRBV4-2 and TRBJ2-5, with D uncertain. Trimming removed 0 bases from V and 4 bases from J, with 9 bases in between. Germline CDR1 reads LGHNA; CDR2 reads YNFKEQ. This CDR3 has 14 residues. The CDR3 is CASSQDGFAETQYF. CDR3 DNA: TGTGCCAGCAGCCAAGACGGGTTCGCAGAGACCCAGTACTTC.

This clonotype was observed at least ten times. The rearrangement links TRBV18 to TRBJ1-1; the D gene is possibly TRBD1 (5 bases). The CDR3 loop spans 15 amino acids. The germline V gene has CDR1 KGHSH and CDR2 LQKENI. The V gene lost 4 bases and the J gene lost 1 base, with 13 bases spanning the gap. The CDR3, as DNA: TGTGCCAGCTCACGGGGCGGGTCTGCGAACACTGAAGCTTTCTTT. Encoded protein: CASSRGGSANTEAFF.

V usage is TRBV2 and J usage is TRBJ2-3, with 9 bases aligning to TRBD2. Germline V gene lookup returns CDR1 SNHLY and CDR2 FYNNEI. The J segment lost 3 bases and the V segment lost 7 bases, leaving 5 bases of the junction unmatched. This CDR3 contains 14 residues. CDR3 nucleotides: TGTGCCAGCATAGCGGGAGTGGGTACAGATACGCAGTATTTT. This encodes CASIAGVGTDTQYF.

This clonotype came up a few times. The chain uses TRBV5-1 and TRBJ1-1, with TRBD1 as a possible D gene (6 bases). Germline lookup yields CDR1 SGHRS and CDR2 YFSETQ. This CDR3 is 16 amino acids long. V was shortened by 2 bases and J by 0 bases, with 14 bases between the two germline ends. DNA of the CDR3: TGCGCCAGCAGCTTCGTCCCAGGGGCGGTGAACACTGAAGCTTTCTTT. Translating it yields CASSFVPGAVNTEAFF.